These 5 T cell receptor beta chains were sequenced from one sample in a study of blood T cell repertoires in COVID-19. The protocol was immunoSEQ multiplex PCR, while the TCRdb copy is restricted to in-frame clones and leaves out a portion. This sample has around 250,000 clones, with 82% found just once. The sequencing sample was made of peripheral blood. The receptors come from an elderly woman with acute or convalescent COVID-19.

This sequence joins TRBV7-2 and TRBJ1-3; the match to TRBD1 covers 8 bases. CDR1 SGHTA and CDR2 FQGNSA come from the germline V gene. CDR3 length equals 13 residues. Trimming took 4 bases from V and 4 from J; bases not matched to a gene: 0. The CDR3 bases are TGTGCCAGCAGCTGGGACAGGGGAAACACCATATATTTT. Translated: CASSWDRGNTIYF. The variable domain in full, with the rest retrieved from reference TRBV7-2 and TRBJ1-3, is GAGVSQSPSNKVTEKGKDVELRCDPISGHTALYWYRQSLGQGLEFLIYFQGNSAPDKSGLPSDRFSAERTGGSVSTLTIQRTQQEDSAVYLCASSWDRGNTIYFGEGSWLTVV.

This clone is a singleton in its sample. J is TRBJ1-2 and V is TRBV7-2, with D possibly matching TRBD1 (6 bases). CDR3 length equals 14 residues. V was clipped by 5 bases and J by 8 bases, with 18 bases between them. Germline-derived CDR1 and CDR2 are SGHTA and FQGNSA. The CDR3 region has the DNA TGTGCCAGCAGCCACACGGGGGGCGCGTGGGGCTACACCTTC. It yields the protein CASSHTGGAWGYTF.

This clone was detected once. The gene calls are TRBV4-2 and TRBJ2-2; 8 positions match TRBD2. The CDR3 totals 17 residues. Trimming at V came to 4 bases and at J to 4 bases, leaving 11 bases not matched to a gene. The germline gives CDR1 LGHNA, CDR2 YNFKEQ. The CDR3 nucleotides are TGTGCCAGCAGCCCCCCAGGCGGGGGGTTGGGCACCGGGGAGCTGTTTTTT. This translates into CASSPPGGGLGTGELFF.

This clone was observed a handful of times. V gene TRBV6-6 combines with J gene TRBJ2-7; no definite D call. This CDR3 region has 15 residues. V lost 6 bases and J lost 0, with 15 bases in between. From germline, CDR1 is MNHNY and CDR2 SVGAGI (reference sequence). The CDR3 sequence: CASRQSSGSSYEQYF. The CDR3 nucleotides read TGTGCCAGCAGACAATCTTCAGGCAGCTCCTACGAGCAGTACTTC.

This chain links TRBV5-1 with TRBJ1-1; the match to TRBD1 covers 8 bases. With V trimmed by 4 bases and J by 4 bases, 9 bases remained unmatched. This CDR3 spans 15 amino acids. Germline lookup yields CDR1 SGHRS and CDR2 YFSETQ. The CDR3 coding sequence is TGCGCCAGCAGCCCGAGGACAGGGTTGGGCACTGAAGCTTTCTTT. Translating gives CASSPRTGLGTEAFF. The full variable domain, with the rest looked up from reference TRBV5-1 and TRBJ1-1, is KAGVTQTPRYLIKTRGQQVTLSCSPISGHRSVSWYQQTPGQGLQFLFEYFSETQRNKGNFPGRFSGRQFSNSRSEMNVSTLELGDSALYLCASSPRTGLGTEAFFGQGTRLTVV.